Included here is one TCR beta chain sequence, with context. Its target is unknown. Germline CDR1 reads LNHDA; CDR2 reads SQIVND (reference sequence). The ends lost 7 bases at V and 6 bases at J; junction bases unmatched: 20. CDR3 size: 18 residues. A multiplex PCR was run with 60 Vbeta primers and 13 Jbeta primers. Clones were read by immunoSEQ multiplex PCR, and TCRdb kept only the in-frame ones, dropping some. The table lists some 120,000 clones, approximately 74% of them singletons. These data come from a study of cytomegalovirus exposure and HLA in healthy donors. General study points: Cytomegalovirus-associated status was assigned to about 160 TCR beta chains.

The study sampled nominally healthy donors, though unrecorded immune exposures were likely. The clonotype originates from a middle-aged man in good health and CMV-seropositive. V usage is TRBV19 and J usage is TRBJ1-4; 7 nucleotides match TRBD1. Sequences were obtained from PBMCs. For the CDR3, the DNA is TGTGCCAGTACAACTAACCCCTTAGAGGGGGCCTCTGATGAAAAACTGTTTTTT. This gives the protein CASTTNPLEGASDEKLFF.